This T cell receptor (beta chain) originates from a study of T-cell reconstitution after alpha-beta-depleted transplantation in children. Study-level points and caveats: T-cell numbers and diversity one year post-transplant derived largely from freshly generated T cells. Surviving recipient T cells and thymic progenitors underlay high day-60 TCRbeta diversity in some patients.

The CDR3 extends over 14 amino acids. Germline V gene data show CDR1 as MNHEY and CDR2 as SMNVEV (reference sequence). V shed 1 base and J shed 7 bases, with 10 bases lying between them. At least ten counts were recorded for this clonotype. Its specificity is not known. Unique molecular identifiers were built into the TCRbeta library. TCRdb reprocessed the PCR reads with MiXCR, giving one entry per CDR3 protein. The data contain fewer than 700,000 distinct CDR3 sequences, under 15% of them singletons. This chain joins TRBV27 and TRBJ2-2; D is possibly TRBD2 (5 bases). This receptor was obtained from a male patient between 5 and 17 years old who had a stem cell transplant for acute myeloid leukemia, so the T cells may come from the graft donor. Sequencing was performed on PBMCs, mostly from graft donor cells, taken 360 days after TCRalphabeta/CD19-depleted stem cell transplant. CDR3 bases: TGTGCCAGCAGTTTATTCAGAGGGAGCGGGGAGCTGTTTTTT. It specifies CASSLFRGSGELFF.